A selection of T cell receptor beta chains follows, all from one sample in a study of T-cell reconstitution after alpha-beta-depleted transplantation in children. From the PCR reads, TCRdb called clonotypes with MiXCR, one entry per CDR3 protein. The data hold 210,000 or so distinct CDR3 sequences, with roughly 9% observed a single time. Sequencing used PBMCs from the stem cell graft donor, obtained from the stem cell graft. Source of these receptors: a human donor who donated a stem cell graft to a child with acute lymphoblastic leukemia. The conserved cysteine and the conserved F or W are not part of the CDR3 here.

>TRBJ2-7|TRBV7-6|12
ASSLVSGSYEQY
>TRBJ2-5|TRBV20-1|13
SATALMVPKETQY
>TRBJ2-7|TRBV20-1|10
SALRQADEQY
>TRBJ1-5|TRBV5-8|14
ASSATGDYSNQPQH
>TRBJ1-5|TRBV3-1|10
ASSRGEQPQH
>TRBJ1-2|TRBV7-9|10
ASSLNNYGYT
>TRBJ2-5|TRBV2|11
ASSEALRRTQY
>TRBJ1-3|TRBV12-3/TRBV12-4|14
ASSLRGIVSGNTIY
>TRBJ2-3|TRBV4-2|15
ASSQDPTSGGADTQY
>TRBJ2-4|TRBV5-1|15
ASSLELAGVAKNIQY
>TRBJ1-6|TRBV5-1|16
ASSFMGQGDVYNSPLH
>TRBJ1-1|TRBV7-8|12
ASSLRVYGTEAF
>TRBJ2-5|TRBV7-2|12
ASSFAGGLETQY
>TRBJ1-1|TRBV5-1|13
ASSLEGQGNAEAF
>TRBJ2-3|TRBV10-3|13
AISGGQGGTDTQY
>TRBJ1-2|TRBV5-1|13
ASSTRPTGEYGYT
>TRBJ1-2|TRBV24-1|13
ATSDTGTGAYGYT
>TRBJ1-3|TRBV2|11
ASSWAPGNTIY
>TRBJ2-3|TRBV3-1|13
ASSPSGGHTDTQY
>TRBJ2-7|TRBV20-1|12
SAPRQGGGYEQY
>TRBJ2-5|TRBV29-1|10
SVPREAATQY
>TRBJ2-5|TRBV3-1|13
ASSQETHHGETQY
>TRBJ2-7|TRBV3-1|11
ASSHLQNYEQY
>TRBJ1-1|TRBV6-5|12
ASIPRGKGTEAF
>TRBJ2-1|TRBV7-6|14
ASSPSTSGVLPEQF
>TRBJ2-7|TRBV20-1|12
SAGRGGGSSEQY
>TRBJ2-5|TRBV29-1|14
SVEEFWAGLGLTQY
>TRBJ2-5|TRBV5-1|12
ASSFWGQQETQY
>TRBJ1-2|TRBV12-3/TRBV12-4|12
ASSLRFWIYGYT
>TRBJ2-1|TRBV7-8|13
ASSLYPTPYNEQF
>TRBJ2-5|TRBV7-9|12
ASSPAANQETQY
>TRBJ2-1|TRBV6-1|15
ASSPILGSTSLNEQF
>TRBJ2-1|TRBV6-5|17
ASSYAAMATGYLGNEQF
>TRBJ1-5|TRBV5-1|13
ASSLGAGNNQPQH
>TRBJ1-2|TRBV3-1|12
ASSQERINYGYT
>TRBJ2-7|TRBV20-1|12
SARDGGVPYEQY
>TRBJ2-1|TRBV5-1|10
ASQERGDEQF
>TRBJ2-6|TRBV29-1|11
SAGDTGANVLT
>TRBJ1-1|TRBV7-9|14
ASSEYADRGLTEAF